This T cell receptor beta chain was retrieved from a study of beta chain features in type 1 diabetes. Overall study results and limits: Sampled from patients, naive, central memory and Treg TCRB repertoires appeared more similar than those sampled from healthy donors.

Populations isolated by sorting all had purity greater than 95%. CDR1 SGDLS and CDR2 YYNGEE come from the germline V gene. V dropped 0 bases and J dropped 4; count of bases not matched to a gene: 6. This CDR3 comprises 15 residues. Since all of the isolated RNA was reverse transcribed, expressed TCRB transcripts were what got sequenced. For naive, central memory and regulatory T cell samples, reads averaged around 3.5 million. Measured with immunoSEQ multiplex PCR; TCRdb has only the in-frame clones, and not every one. Among 900,000 or so clones, under 20% were seen once, and the ten largest hold about 0.02%. This clone was counted between two and nine times. Its antigen is undetermined.

J is TRBJ2-5 and V is TRBV9; TRBD1 matches 7 bases. Sequencing was carried out using naive CD4+ T cells from blood. The receptor was derived from a woman younger than 35 in good health. The CDR3 nucleotides read TGTGCCAGCAGCGTAGCTATAGGGGGCCGAGAGACCCAGTACTTC. This gives the protein CASSVAIGGRETQYF.